The entry that follows covers one TCR beta chain sequence. Antigen unknown. This specimen belongs to a study of OX40 agonist ivuxolimab in advanced cancers. Study-level background: Averaging 60 years in age, with a range of about 23 to 80, the cohort was approximately 83% male.

CDR3 length equals 14 residues. Trimming removed 2 bases from V and 1 base from J, with 8 bases in between. CDR1 and CDR2 (germline): MGHRA, YSYEKL. Measured with immunoSEQ multiplex PCR; TCRdb has only the in-frame clones, and not every one. The sample lists some 16,000 clones, approximately 80% occurring once. Study-level findings and limits: Compared with CD4+, CD8+ T cells on average had more expanded clones. At 0.1 to 3.0 mg/kg, CD4+ and CD8+ blood T cells expanded clonally by week 6. Low normalized T-cell clonal expansion also characterized some of the nonresponders.

The rearrangement uses TRBV4-1 and TRBJ1-1; D remains unclear. Sequences were derived from CD4+ or CD8+ T cells sorted from blood, sampled in a trial of the OX40 agonist ivuxolimab. The clonotype comes from an adult with an advanced solid tumor such as melanoma, head and neck, liver or kidney cancer. CDR3 sequence reads: CASSQSSENTEAFF. In DNA form, the CDR3 reads TGCGCCAGCAGCCAAAGCAGCGAGAACACTGAAGCTTTCTTT.